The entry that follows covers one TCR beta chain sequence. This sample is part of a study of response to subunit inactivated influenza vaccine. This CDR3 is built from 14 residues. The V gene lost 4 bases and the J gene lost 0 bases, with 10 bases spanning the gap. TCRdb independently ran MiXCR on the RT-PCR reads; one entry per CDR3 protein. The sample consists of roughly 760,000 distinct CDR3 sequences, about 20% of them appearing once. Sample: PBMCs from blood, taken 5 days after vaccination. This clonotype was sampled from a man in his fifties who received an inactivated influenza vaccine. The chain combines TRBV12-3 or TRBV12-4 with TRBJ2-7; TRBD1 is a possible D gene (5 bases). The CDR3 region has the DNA TGTGCCAGCAGTTGGGTGGACAACTCCTACGAGCAGTACTTC. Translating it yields CASSWVDNSYEQYF.